Listed below are T cell receptor beta chains from one sample, sequenced in a study of T-cell reconstitution after alpha-beta-depleted transplantation in children. Via MiXCR, TCRdb re-called the PCR reads, giving one row per CDR3 protein. The table shows roughly 90,000 distinct CDR3 sequences, with 10% to 15% occurring only once. Sample: PBMCs from the stem cell graft donor, taken from the stem cell graft. These receptors were collected from a human donor who donated a stem cell graft to a child with inherited bone marrow failure. The CDR3 runs from the conserved cysteine through the conserved F or W. A D gene is named only where the DNA matches it firmly. Clone sizes are given selectively: once, few, many, or a class where the clone is expanded.

TGTGCCAGCAGCCCCCGGGGCACGACGAAAGTCGAGCCCCAGCATTTT,CASSPRGTTKVEPQHF,TRBJ1-5,TRBV7-8,many,-
TGTGCCAGCAGTTCTACAGAGAATGAAAAACTGTTTTTT,CASSSTENEKLFF,TRBJ1-4,TRBV12-3/TRBV12-4,many,-
TGTGCCAGCAGCAAGGGCCGAGCGGCAAATGAGCAGTTCTTC,CASSKGRAANEQFF,TRBJ2-1,TRBV7-2,many,-
TGCAGTGCTTCGACTAGCGGGTACGAGCAGTACTTC,CSASTSGYEQYF,TRBJ2-7,TRBV20-1,many,TRBD2
TGCGCCAGCAGCCATGACCAGTACTCTGGGGCCAACGTCCTGACTTTC,CASSHDQYSGANVLTF,TRBJ2-6,TRBV4-1,many,-
TGTGCCAGCAGCTTAGCGGGGTTGGGAAACATTCAGTACTTC,CASSLAGLGNIQYF,TRBJ2-4,TRBV5-6,few,TRBD2
TGTGCCAGCAGTTTGGGGCCTAGCGGATACAATGAGCAGTTCTTC,CASSLGPSGYNEQFF,TRBJ2-1,TRBV28,many,TRBD2
TGCAGCGTTGACAGCGGGACAGATACGCAGTATTTT,CSVDSGTDTQYF,TRBJ2-3,TRBV29-1,many,-
TGCAGTGCTAGAACGCGACAGGGGAGCACAGATACGCAGTATTTT,CSARTRQGSTDTQYF,TRBJ2-3,TRBV20-1,many,TRBD1
TGTGCCAGCAGCCAAGATGGAGGGCAGGGGGTATTTTCACCCCTCCACTTT,CASSQDGGQGVFSPLHF,TRBJ1-6,TRBV3-1,-,TRBD1
TGTGCCAGCCTCCGGGCGGGAACCGAAAAACTGTTTTTT,CASLRAGTEKLFF,TRBJ1-4,TRBV6-6,-,-
TGCGCCAGCAGCCAAGATACCCCGACAGGGTTATATGGCTACACCTTC,CASSQDTPTGLYGYTF,TRBJ1-2,TRBV4-3,many,TRBD1
TGTGCCAGCAGGCGATCCGGCGGGGCTAGCACAGATACGCAGTATTTT,CASRRSGGASTDTQYF,TRBJ2-3,TRBV6-1,many,-
TGTGCCAGCTCACCCGGACTAGCTGTCGACAATGAGCAGTTCTTC,CASSPGLAVDNEQFF,TRBJ2-1,TRBV18,many,TRBD2
TGTGCCAGCAGCTTAGAACTAGCACCCTACAATGAGCAGTTCTTC,CASSLELAPYNEQFF,TRBJ2-1,TRBV7-2,many,-
TGCGCCAGCAGCTTCACCACAGAAAACACTGAAGCTTTCTTT,CASSFTTENTEAFF,TRBJ1-1,TRBV5-1,many,-
TGTGCCAGCAGTTGGACTAGCGGACCCAATGAGCAGTTCTTC,CASSWTSGPNEQFF,TRBJ2-1,TRBV27,-,TRBD2
TGTGCCAGCAGCCGAGGCTGGACCGACGGGGAGCTGTTTTTT,CASSRGWTDGELFF,TRBJ2-2,TRBV7-2,many,-
TGCGCCAGCAGCTCACAGGGGGCCGCTGAAGCTTTCTTT,CASSSQGAAEAFF,TRBJ1-1,TRBV5-1,-,TRBD1
TGTGCCAGCAGGGTCCTAGCGGGGGACTTTGGCGGGGAGCTGTTTTTT,CASRVLAGDFGGELFF,TRBJ2-2,TRBV12-3/TRBV12-4,-,TRBD2
TGTGCCAGCAGCCTGAGACAGACTACTGGTGAAGCTTTCTTT,CASSLRQTTGEAFF,TRBJ1-1,TRBV7-2,many,-
TGTGCCAGCAGCGCCGGGACAGGGGGAAACTTGGAGACCCAGTACTTC,CASSAGTGGNLETQYF,TRBJ2-5,TRBV7-2,many,TRBD1
TGTGCCAGCAGACCCAAGTATAATTCACCCCTCCACTTT,CASRPKYNSPLHF,TRBJ1-6,TRBV6-1,many,-
TGTGCCAGCAGTGAACGGCTTGGGGAGACCCAGTACTTC,CASSERLGETQYF,TRBJ2-5,TRBV2,many,-
TGTGCCTGGAGTGTACCCCGGAGCTCTGGGGCCAACGTCCTGACTTTC,CAWSVPRSSGANVLTF,TRBJ2-6,TRBV30,-,-
TGTGCCAGCAGCACAGGGGGTTGGGAGCAGTACTTC,CASSTGGWEQYF,TRBJ2-7,TRBV7-2,many,TRBD1